These 17 T cell receptor beta chains share one sample of origin, sequenced in a study of blood T cell repertoires in COVID-19. Only in-frame clones appear in the TCRdb table, and some are missing; sequencing was by immunoSEQ multiplex PCR. The sample includes some 300,000 clones, over 85% of them seen just once. The sequenced sample consisted of PBMCs or T cells enriched from blood (not recorded which). The receptors derive from a woman aged 45-60 years who had been exposed to COVID-19.

This clone was seen a single time. V is TRBV6-1 and J is TRBJ1-6, with 7 bases identical to TRBD1. Looked up from germline, CDR1 is MNHNS and CDR2 is SASEGT. The length of the CDR3 is 15 residues. After removal of 3 bases from V and 4 bases from J, the junction contained 3 bases not matched to a gene. CDR3 protein: CASSDSGGYNSPLHF. The DNA for the CDR3 is TGTGCCAGCAGTGATTCAGGGGGATATAATTCACCCCTCCACTTT.

The V gene is TRBV6-5, the J gene TRBJ1-2; no clear D. Germline CDR1 and CDR2: MNHEY and SVGAGI. V was pared by 6 bases and J by 0 bases, with 8 bases between. The CDR3 has 13 residues. In nucleotides, the CDR3 is TGTGCCAGCAGGCGAAGCTCTAACTATGGCTACACCTTC. It is translated as CASRRSSNYGYTF.

The chain combines TRBV2 with TRBJ2-3; 8 bases agree with TRBD2. This CDR3 spans 15 amino acids. V shed 4 bases, J shed 1 base, and the junction held 4 bases outside the gene matches. Germline-derived CDR1 and CDR2 are SNHLY and FYNNEI. The CDR3 is CASSVLADGTDTQYF. The CDR3 coding sequence is TGTGCCAGCAGTGTACTAGCGGATGGCACAGATACGCAGTATTTT. The variable domain in full, completed from reference TRBV2 and TRBJ2-3, reads EPEVTQTPSHQVTQMGQEVILRCVPISNHLYFYWYRQILGQKVEFLVSFYNNEISEKSEIFDDQFSVERPDGSNFTLKIRSTKLEDSAMYFCASSVLADGTDTQYFGPGTRLTVL.

This clone has a single count. The chain has TRBV7-9 and TRBJ1-2; TRBD1 aligns across 7 bases. The CDR3 loop spans 16 amino acids. Per the germline V gene, CDR1 is SEHNR and CDR2 is FQNEAQ (reference sequence). Trimming took 5 bases from V and 3 from J; bases not matched to a gene: 12. DNA of the CDR3: TGTGCCAGCAGCCGGGACAGCACAACAGACTACTATGGCTACACCTTC. It yields the protein CASSRDSTTDYYGYTF.

The V call is TRBV7-2, the J call TRBJ1-2; 8 nucleotides line up with TRBD1. J gave up 1 base and V 5 bases, and 6 bases lay outside the gene matches. Germline V gene lookup returns CDR1 SGHTA and CDR2 FQGNSA. The CDR3 totals 15 residues. The CDR3 loop is CASSPSGGGNYGYTF. The CDR3 coding sequence is TGTGCCAGCAGCCCGTCAGGGGGCGGTAACTATGGCTACACCTTC.

The chain carries TRBV3-1 (or the pseudogene TRBV3-2) and TRBJ2-1; 13 positions match TRBD2. This CDR3 is built from 16 residues. Losses at the gene ends were 1 base for V and 7 bases for J; bases not matched to a gene: 4. Germline values: CDR1 LGHDT, CDR2 YNNKEL (reference sequence). The chain's CDR3 is CASSQVLAGGWNEQFF. CDR3 DNA sequence: TGTGCCAGCAGCCAAGTACTAGCGGGGGGGTGGAATGAGCAGTTCTTC.

The rearrangement joins TRBV7-2 to TRBJ1-3, with TRBD1 matching over 7 bases. V lost 4 bases to trimming and J lost 0 bases; unmatched junction nucleotides: 6. Germline CDR1 and CDR2: SGHTA and FQGNSA. The CDR3 runs 16 residues. The CDR3 sequence: CASSSPGTVSGNTIYF. CDR3 nucleotides: TGTGCCAGCAGCTCTCCTGGGACAGTCTCTGGAAACACCATATATTTT.

The chain recombines TRBV5-1 with TRBJ2-2; 11 bases are a match to TRBD1. Germline V lookup: CDR1 SGHRS, CDR2 YFSETQ. V shed 4 bases, J shed 5 bases, and the junction held 4 bases outside the gene matches. This CDR3 contains 15 residues. The CDR3 is CASSTDRGLTGELFF. CDR3 in DNA: TGCGCCAGCAGCACGGACAGGGGGCTAACCGGGGAGCTGTTTTTT.

V usage is TRBV29-1 and J usage is TRBJ1-2, with a tentative D call TRBD1 (5 bases). CDR3 length: 15 amino acids. The germline V and J ends were trimmed by 0 bases and 4 bases, with 15 bases remaining between them. Germline lookup yields CDR1 SQVTM and CDR2 ANQGSEA. CDR3 residues: CSVEDPGARGYGYTF. CDR3 in DNA: TGCAGCGTTGAAGATCCCGGGGCGCGGGGCTATGGCTACACCTTC. The variable domain in full, with the rest retrieved from reference TRBV29-1 and TRBJ1-2, is SAVISQKPSRDICQRGTSLTIQCQVDSQVTMMFWYRQQPGQSLTLIATANQGSEATYESGFVIDKFPISRPNLTFSTLTVSNMSPEDSSIYLCSVEDPGARGYGYTFGSGTRLTVV.

The rearrangement links TRBV21-1 to TRBJ1-1; the table's D call, TRBD1, has no DNA check behind it. TRBV21-1 is a recognized pseudogene. This CDR3 has 13 amino acids. The CDR3 nucleotides are TGTGCCAAATACAGGGGGGGGGACACTGAAGCTTTCTTT. As protein: CAKYRGGDTEAFF.

V and J are TRBV7-8 and TRBJ1-2; tentatively, D is TRBD1 (6 bases). V was clipped by 5 bases and J by 8 bases, with 18 bases between them. The germline V gene has CDR1 SGHVS and CDR2 FQNEAQ. CDR3 length: 14 residues. The CDR3 sequence: CASSLHQGRWGYTF. CDR3 in DNA: TGTGCCAGCAGCCTTCATCAGGGGCGATGGGGCTACACCTTC.

The CDR3 DNA reads as TGTGCCAGCAGCCCAGCAGGGCCCCGGGTCGCAGATACGCAGTATTTT. It codes for CASSPAGPRVADTQYF. The J gene is TRBJ2-3, the V gene TRBV7-2; tentatively, D is TRBD1 (5 bases). CDR3 length equals 16 residues. Between the trimmed V and J ends, which lost 5 bases and 4 bases, there was a span of 19 bases. The V gene's germline CDR1 is SGHTA and CDR2 FQGNSA.

The gene calls are TRBV6-4 and TRBJ1-1; TRBD1 aligns across 10 bases. V shed 9 bases, J shed 5 bases, and the junction held 6 bases outside the gene matches. From germline, CDR1 is MRHNA and CDR2 SNTAGT. The CDR3 runs to 13 residues. The CDR3 sequence: CASGGQGRTEAFF. The DNA for the CDR3 is TGTGCCAGTGGGGGACAGGGGAGGACTGAAGCTTTCTTT.

The chain joins TRBV2 to TRBJ1-6; D unresolved. The CDR3 is 12 residues long. Per the germline V gene, CDR1 is SNHLY and CDR2 is FYNNEI. V was pared by 7 bases and J by 6 bases, with 7 bases between. The CDR3 coding sequence is TGTGCCAGCAACATTATTAATTCACCCCTCCACTTT. Its translation is CASNIINSPLHF.

This chain connects TRBV4-1 to TRBJ1-1, with TRBD1 matching 8 bases. The germline V gene has CDR1 MGHRA and CDR2 YSYEKL. V shed 4 bases, J shed 7 bases, and the junction held 11 bases outside the gene matches. This CDR3 comprises 15 residues. The CDR3 nucleotides are TGCGCCAGCAGCCTACATGGAGACGGGACAGGTGAAGCTTTCTTT. This encodes CASSLHGDGTGEAFF.

The rearrangement uses TRBV11-2 and TRBJ2-1; 9 bases line up with TRBD2. The CDR3 loop spans 16 amino acids. The junction had 7 bases not matched to a gene; V was cut back by 2 bases and J by 5 bases. Germline V gene data show CDR1 as SGHAT and CDR2 as FQNNGV. In DNA form, the CDR3 reads TGTGCCAGCAGCTTAATTAGCGGGGGAAGGAACAATGAGCAGTTCTTC. It codes for CASSLISGGRNNEQFF.

This clone was seen ten or more times. This rearrangement joins TRBV4-1 to TRBJ1-6; tentatively, D is TRBD1 (5 bases). The V and J ends lost 1 base and 6 bases respectively, with 13 bases between them. The CDR3 totals 16 residues. In germline, CDR1 is MGHRA, CDR2 YSYEKL. The CDR3 DNA reads TGCGCCAGCAGCCAAGGGTTGAGACAGCGTAATTCACCCCTCCACTTT. Protein: CASSQGLRQRNSPLHF.